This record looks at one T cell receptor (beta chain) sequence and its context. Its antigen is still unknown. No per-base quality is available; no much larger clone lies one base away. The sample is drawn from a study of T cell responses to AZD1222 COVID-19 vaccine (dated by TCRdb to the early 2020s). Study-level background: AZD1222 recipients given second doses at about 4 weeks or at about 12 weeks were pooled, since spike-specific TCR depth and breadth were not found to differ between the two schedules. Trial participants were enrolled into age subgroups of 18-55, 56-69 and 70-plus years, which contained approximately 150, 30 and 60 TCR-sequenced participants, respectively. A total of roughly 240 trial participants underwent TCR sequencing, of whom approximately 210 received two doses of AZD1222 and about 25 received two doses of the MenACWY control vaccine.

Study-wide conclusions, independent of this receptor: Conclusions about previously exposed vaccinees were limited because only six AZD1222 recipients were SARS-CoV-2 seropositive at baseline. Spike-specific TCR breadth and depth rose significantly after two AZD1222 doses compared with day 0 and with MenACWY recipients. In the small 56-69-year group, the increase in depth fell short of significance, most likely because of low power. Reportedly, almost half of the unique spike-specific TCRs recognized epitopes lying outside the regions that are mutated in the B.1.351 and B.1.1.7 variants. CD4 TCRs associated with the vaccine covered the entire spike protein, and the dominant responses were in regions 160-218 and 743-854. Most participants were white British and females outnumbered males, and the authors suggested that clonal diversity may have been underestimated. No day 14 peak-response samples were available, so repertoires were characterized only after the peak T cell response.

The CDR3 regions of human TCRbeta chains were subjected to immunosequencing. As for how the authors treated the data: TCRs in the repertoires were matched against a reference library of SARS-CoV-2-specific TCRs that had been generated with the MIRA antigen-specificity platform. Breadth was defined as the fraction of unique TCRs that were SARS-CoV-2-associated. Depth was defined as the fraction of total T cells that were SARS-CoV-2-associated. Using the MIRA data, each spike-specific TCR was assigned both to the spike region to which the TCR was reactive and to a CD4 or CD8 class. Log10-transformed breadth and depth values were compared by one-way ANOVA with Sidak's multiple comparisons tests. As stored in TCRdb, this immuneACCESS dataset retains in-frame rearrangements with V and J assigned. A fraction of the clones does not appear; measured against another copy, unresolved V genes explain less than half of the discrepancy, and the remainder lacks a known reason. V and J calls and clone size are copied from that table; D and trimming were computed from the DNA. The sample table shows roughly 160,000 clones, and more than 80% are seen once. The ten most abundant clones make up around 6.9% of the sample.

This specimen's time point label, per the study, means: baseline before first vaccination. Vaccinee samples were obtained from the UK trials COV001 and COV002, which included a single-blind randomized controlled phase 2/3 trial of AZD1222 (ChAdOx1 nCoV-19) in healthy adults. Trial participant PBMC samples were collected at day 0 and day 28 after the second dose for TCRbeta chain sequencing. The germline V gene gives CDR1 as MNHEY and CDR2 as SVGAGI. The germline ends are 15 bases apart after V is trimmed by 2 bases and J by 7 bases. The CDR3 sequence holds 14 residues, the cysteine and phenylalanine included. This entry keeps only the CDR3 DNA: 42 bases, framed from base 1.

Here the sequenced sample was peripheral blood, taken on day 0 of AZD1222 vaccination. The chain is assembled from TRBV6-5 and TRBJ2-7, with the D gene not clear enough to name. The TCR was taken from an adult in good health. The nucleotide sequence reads TGTGCCAGCAGTTACAACAGCCTGTTGGAAGAGCAGTACTTC. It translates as CASSYNSLLEEQYF.